This T cell receptor (beta chain) was identified during a study of CD8 T cells in ankylosing spondylitis. TCRdb re-analysed the 5' RACE reads in MiXCR, keeping a single row per CDR3 protein. This table holds some 120,000 distinct CDR3 sequences, more than 6.5% found once. The CDR3 runs to 14 residues. The germline V gene has CDR1 SNHLY and CDR2 FYNNEI. Trimming shortened V by 4 bases and J by 6 bases, and 13 bases separated the two germline ends. The sequence came from a male donor with ankylosing spondylitis or in good health (not recorded which). This rearrangement joins TRBV2 to TRBJ1-5; no definite D call. Material: blood, either unsorted or a sorted T cell fraction (not recorded which). For the CDR3, the DNA is TGTGCCAGCAGTGGCTTGGGGTCTGCTCAGCCCCAGCATTTT. Its protein product is CASSGLGSAQPQHF.